This TCR beta chain was sequenced in a study of technical replicates of blood from a handful of donors. TCRdb keeps only in-frame clones here, not all; method: immunoSEQ multiplex PCR. The sample shows tens of thousands of clones, 85% to 95% of them seen only once. Germline V gene data show CDR1 as SGHRS and CDR2 as YFSETQ. This CDR3 has 14 residues. V dropped 4 bases and J dropped 5 bases, with 15 bases sitting between them. This chain uses TRBV5-1 with TRBJ2-5; D possibly corresponds to TRBD1 (5 bases). This TCR derives from a human donor in good health. The specimen was T cells isolated from PBMCs. The CDR3 reads CASSAEDRSETQYF. CDR3 coding DNA: TGCGCCAGCAGCGCGGAAGACAGATCGGAGACCCAGTACTTC. Full variable domain (remainder filled in from reference TRBV5-1 and TRBJ2-5): KAGVTQTPRYLIKTRGQQVTLSCSPISGHRSVSWYQQTPGQGLQFLFEYFSETQRNKGNFPGRFSGRQFSNSRSEMNVSTLELGDSALYLCASSAEDRSETQYFGPGTRLLVL.